The sequence of this T cell receptor (beta chain) was determined in a study of blood T cell repertoires in COVID-19. Study-level information: The United States, Italy and Spain provided the acute and convalescent COVID-19 samples. T cells, B-cell-depleted T cells, or PBMCs supplied cDNA or gDNA.

As concerns this clone: A junction boundary mismatches the germline segment, possibly from a read error.

CDR3 size: 11 residues. Germline-derived CDR1 and CDR2 are SNHLY and FYNNEI. Methods used by the authors: Reference gene primers were amplified, and this amplification served to estimate nucleated cell counts. The repertoire was sequenced with immunoSEQ multiplex PCR; TCRdb's copy has only in-frame clones and lacks some. The V and J calls and clone size come from that table; D and trimming were worked out from the DNA. Seen here are approximately 69,000 clones, roughly 83% observed once, and the top ten hold 15% to 20%. Sequencing was carried out using peripheral blood. The chain joins TRBV2 to TRBJ1-1, with no clear D. The origin of this receptor is a woman older than 75 with acute or convalescent COVID-19. CDR3 loop: CASSVRDEDFF. In DNA form, the CDR3 reads TGTGCCAGCAGTGTTAGAGATGAAGATTTCTTT.